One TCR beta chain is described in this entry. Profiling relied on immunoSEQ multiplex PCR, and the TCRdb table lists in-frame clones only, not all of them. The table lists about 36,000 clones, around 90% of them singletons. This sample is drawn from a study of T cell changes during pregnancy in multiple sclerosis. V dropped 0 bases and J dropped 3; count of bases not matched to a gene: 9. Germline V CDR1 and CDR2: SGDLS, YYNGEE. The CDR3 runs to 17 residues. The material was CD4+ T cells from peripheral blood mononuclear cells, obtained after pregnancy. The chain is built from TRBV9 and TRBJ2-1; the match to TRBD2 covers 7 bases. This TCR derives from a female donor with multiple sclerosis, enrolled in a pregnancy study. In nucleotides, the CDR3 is TGTGCCAGCAGCGTAGTAGGCGGGGGAGGCCTCTACAATGAGCAGTTCTTC. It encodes CASSVVGGGGLYNEQFF.